This TCR beta chain appears in the sequencing data of a study of T cell clonality in common variable immunodeficiency. Germline values: CDR1 SEHNR, CDR2 FQNEAQ (reference sequence). The CDR3 totals 15 residues. The V end lost 5 bases, the J end lost 4 bases, and 17 bases lay between the germline ends. TCRdb keeps only in-frame clones here, not all; method: immunoSEQ multiplex PCR. The sample shows roughly 16,000 clones, none of them appearing just once. Study findings and constraints: Common variable immunodeficiency TCR beta sequences reportedly had fewer deletions and N-nucleotide insertions. Shared TCRbeta clones were fewer between CVID subjects than controls.

Donors gave roughly 4.5 to 9 ml heparinized peripheral whole blood. With respect to this clone: The antigen remains unidentified. Sequencing ends 3 residues short of the CDR3 end; the germline J gene provides the rest.

This clonotype was obtained from a human donor with common variable immunodeficiency. Sequencing input: peripheral blood mononuclear cells. The V call is TRBV7-9, the J call TRBJ2-5; a possible D gene is TRBD1 (5 bases). The covered CDR3 bases are TGTGCCAGCAGCCTGGGTGGATGGCAGGGAGAGACC. As protein: CASSLGGWQGET. In full, the CDR3 reads CASSLGGWQGETQYF.